One TCR beta chain is described in this entry. What it binds is not known. Relative to the germline gene, one junction end is altered; a read error may explain this. Then a second PCR, running about 6 to 12 cycles, was carried out with a sample-barcoded 5' primer and a J-beta primer mix. TCRdb redid the calling of the 5' RACE reads with MiXCR, one entry per CDR3 protein. Here the sample spans around 1,000,000 distinct CDR3 sequences, around 27% being singletons. The source of the sample is a study of blood T cells in healthy people across ages. The CDR3 runs 15 residues. CDR1 is DFQATT, CDR2 SNEGSKA, per germline (reference sequence). Study conclusions and caveats: Donor CMV infection status was unknown, possibly confounding age-related changes in expanded clonotypes. When one million T cells were used, diversity estimates were thought to be underestimates. Higher naive T cell percentage went strongly together with higher TCR beta diversity.

This sample was shared with a second study, whose subject was T cells of mothers and their children.

The TCR sequence derives from a girl aged 2-9 years in good health. The material sequenced was blood. This chain joins TRBV20-1 and TRBJ1-2; D possibly corresponds to TRBD1 (6 bases). The CDR3 here is CGARRQGSLANGYTF. CDR3 sequence (DNA): TGCGGTGCTAGGCGGCAGGGGTCCTTGGCCAACGGCTACACCTTC.